This T cell receptor (beta chain) originates from a study of blood T cell repertoires in COVID-19. Sequencing was performed with immunoSEQ multiplex PCR; in TCRdb, only in-frame clones are kept and a portion is missing. The sample gives 110,000 to 150,000 clones, roughly 80% of which show up once; around 3.4% is in the top ten. The trim removed 5 bases at V and 8 bases at J, leaving 18 bases unmatched. CDR1 is LNHDA, CDR2 SQIVND, per germline (reference sequence). This CDR3 region has 18 residues. V and J are TRBV19 and TRBJ2-1; 10 bases match TRBD2. Sequenced material: peripheral blood. The TCR comes from a man in his 70s who had recovered from COVID-19. The CDR3 reads CASSPRGFVLAGWDEQFF. The CDR3 DNA follows: TGTGCCAGTAGTCCAAGGGGGTTCGTACTAGCGGGATGGGATGAGCAGTTCTTC.